This TCR beta chain comes out of a study of T cells in Graves' hyperthyroidism and ophthalmopathy (dated by TCRdb to between 2019 and 2020). Broadly, across the study: Peripheral blood samples were taken at the time of initial diagnosis, prior to any treatment. To identify distinguishing TCR V-J signatures, a discovery cohort of around 100 patients was used, comprising under 45 with Graves' ophthalmopathy and 55 to 65 with stable Graves' hyperthyroidism. Prospective prediction of ophthalmopathy was tested in an independent validation cohort consisting of 18 to 20 hyperthyroidism patients and more than 15 patients who later progressed to ophthalmopathy. The 100 discovery patients were randomly split 7:3 into training and test sets. The study also compared thyroid tissue and blood T-cell repertoires from about 6 Graves' hyperthyroidism patients. After blood sampling, hyperthyroidism patients were treated with methimazole at a starting dose of 30 mg daily, and ophthalmopathy patients were treated with high-dose intravenous methylprednisolone. TCR Vbeta CDR3 sequencing of 120 to 150 peripheral blood samples (more than 40 ophthalmopathy, about 74 hyperthyroidism and approximately 17 progressor patients) is reported in the paper.

The TCR beta CDR3 regions were amplified from RNA transcripts. A first-round RT-PCR of the TCR CDR3 used the HTBI primer set with the Qiagen OneStep RT-PCR kit. Libraries were constructed in a second round of multiplex PCR, after which size selection and purification were performed. The libraries were sequenced on an Illumina HiSeq2000 using paired-end 100 bp reads. The paper's processing steps were these. SOAPnuke was used to process the raw data, removing reads that contained adapters or uncalled bases, had a mean Phred below 15, or lacked an exact match to the constant primer or identifier. COPE v1.2.5 was used to merge high-quality paired reads, and clonotypes were defined as unique nucleotide sequences. MiTCR v1.1 was used to align the clonotypes against IMGT TRBV, TRBD and TRBJ reference segments. Analysis was restricted to V-J combinations with a frequency above 0.0001, which covered about 99% of repertoires. The TCS score was defined as F50 (clonal expansion) divided by E x V (chaos), with BLOSUM62-based TCRdist calculated between CDR3 peptides within each V-J. Welch's t-statistics and random forest reduced fewer than 600 V-J features to 10 to 15, which were used in a naive Bayes classifier (R e1071). TCRdb's own reprocessing of the public reads used fastp at Q25 and MiXCR and kept productive beta chains. Identical CDR3 protein sequences are pooled into one entry, listed with their most common genes and DNA. The V and J calls were determined by TCRdb, not by the authors. The sample data list 330,000 or so distinct CDR3 sequences, and about a sixth of these were observed just once. The ten largest clones represent 15% of the sample.

Ophthalmopathy patients had moderately to severely active disease, Clinical Activity Score of at least 3, NOSPECS grade of at least 4, and duration under 3 months. The study excluded patients with uncontrolled infections, other autoimmune diseases, pregnancy or lactation. Diagnoses were established on the basis of clinical symptoms, serum thyroxine and TRAb, thyroid ultrasound, and orbital computed tomography. Ficoll-Paque density gradient centrifugation was used to isolate PBMCs from 8 to 10 ml of fresh peripheral blood. Trizol reagent was used to extract total RNA, and RNA quality was then checked on an Agilent 2100 Bioanalyzer. The paper as a whole reports these results and caveats: A model built on a 13 V-J signature distinguished ophthalmopathy from stable hyperthyroidism, reaching roughly 88% sensitivity and approximately 83% specificity in cross-validation and 80%/75% in testing. During validation, the model predicted progression to ophthalmopathy a median of around 7 months ahead of onset, with 60% to 71% sensitivity and roughly 75% specificity. No statistical method was used to set the sample size in advance, and investigators knew the group allocation. Most expanded thyroid clonotypes (frequency above 0.001) were also found in blood, which suggests that blood repertoires may mirror thyroid immune responses.

Sequences SGHTA (CDR1) and FQGNSA (CDR2) are obtained from the germline V gene. Trimming removed 5 bases from V and 0 bases from J; the gene matches leave 6 bases unexplained. The CDR3, from cysteine to phenylalanine, totals 15 residues. Kept here is only the CDR3 DNA, which spans 45 bases and is read in frame from base 1. This clonotype was observed at least ten times. Its antigen is still unknown. The record has no base qualities; no much larger clone is one base away. The sequence was obtained from a woman aged 40 to 50 with Graves' ophthalmopathy. The source material was blood. The V and J segments used are TRBV7-2 and TRBJ2-7; 8 middle bases align to TRBD1. In nucleotides, the sequence is TGTGCCAGCAGCCGGACAGGGCTGAGCTCCTACGAGCAGTACTTC. It translates as CASSRTGLSSYEQYF.